The sample holds a few counts of the clone carrying this TCR beta chain. Antigen unknown. These data are taken from a study of T cell repertoires in cytomegalovirus infection. Study-wide context: Both a matching HLA type and CMV infection were indicated by public TCR beta signatures. Study conclusions and caveats: HLA-C-restricted CMV-specific TCR beta clonotypes prevailed in the ex vivo response. There were carriers of CMV plus the relevant HLA, and cumulative public TCR beta family frequency identified them.

MiXCR, applied by TCRdb to the reads, yields one record per CDR3 protein. The data show hundreds of thousands of distinct CDR3 sequences, 20% to 30% seen once. The source of this sequence is a human donor in good health (CMV status not recorded). Some clones in this sample may be carry-over from other donors' samples. The specimen sequenced was CD8+ T cells from PBMCs.

CDR3 residues: CASSSYGLAGGLDEEFF. CDR3 DNA sequence: TGCGCCAGCAGCTCCTACGGACTAGCGGGGGGCCTCGACGAGGAGTTCTTC. The rearrangement joins TRBV5-1 to TRBJ2-1; 14 nucleotides line up with TRBD2. Trimming took 3 bases from V and 14 from J; bases not matched to a gene: 16. This CDR3 has 17 residues. The germline V gene encodes CDR1 SGHRS and CDR2 YFSETQ.